The clone carrying this T cell receptor beta chain was seen more than once but under ten times. Antigen unknown. From germline, CDR1 is LNHDA and CDR2 SQIVND (reference sequence). The CDR3 is made up of 19 amino acids. With V trimmed by 7 bases and J by 2 bases, 15 bases remained unmatched. The source of the sample is a study of CD8 T cells in ankylosing spondylitis. Study-wide results and limits: Researchers report that disease-linked clones proved CD8+ and relatively rare in peripheral blood. Matched ankylosing spondylitis synovial fluid reportedly contained a significantly enriched population of disease-linked clones. Earlier reports found some motif variants in synovial fluid and blood in reactive arthritis.

A quantitative 5'-RACE method, one with molecular barcodes, was used to make TCR beta libraries. TCRdb re-called the 5' RACE reads through MiXCR, storing one row per CDR3 protein. The sample includes approximately 150,000 distinct CDR3 sequences, under 35% of them seen just once. The rearrangement uses TRBV19 and TRBJ2-1, with 12 bases identical to TRBD2. This receptor was identified in a male donor with ankylosing spondylitis. The specimen was synovial fluid, either unsorted or a sorted T cell fraction (not recorded which). CDR3 bases: TGTGCCAGTACCCCTAGCGGGAGGGGCCTGTCAGTCGCCTACAATGAGCAGTTCTTC. As protein: CASTPSGRGLSVAYNEQFF.